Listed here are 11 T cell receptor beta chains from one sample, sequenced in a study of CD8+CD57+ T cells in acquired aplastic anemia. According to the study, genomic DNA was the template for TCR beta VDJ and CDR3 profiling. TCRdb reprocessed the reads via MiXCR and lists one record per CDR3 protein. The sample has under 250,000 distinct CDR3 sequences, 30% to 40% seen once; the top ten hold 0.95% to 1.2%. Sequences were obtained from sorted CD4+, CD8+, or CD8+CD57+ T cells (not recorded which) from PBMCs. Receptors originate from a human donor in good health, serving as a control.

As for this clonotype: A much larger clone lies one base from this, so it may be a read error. CDR3 protein: CPSTSGLTRQNYGYTF. CDR3 in DNA: TGTCCCAGCACTTCGGGCCTGACCCGTCAAAACTATGGCTACACCTTC. The gene calls are TRBV5-6 and TRBJ1-2; D remains ambiguous. The CDR3 length is 16 residues. Germline V CDR1 and CDR2: SGHDT, YYEEEE.

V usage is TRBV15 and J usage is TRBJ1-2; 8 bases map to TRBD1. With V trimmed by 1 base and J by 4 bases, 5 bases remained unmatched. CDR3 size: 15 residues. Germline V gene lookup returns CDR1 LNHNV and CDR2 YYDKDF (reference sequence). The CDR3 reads CATSRAGQGGYGYTF. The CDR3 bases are TGTGCCACCAGCAGAGCCGGACAGGGAGGCTATGGCTACACCTTC.

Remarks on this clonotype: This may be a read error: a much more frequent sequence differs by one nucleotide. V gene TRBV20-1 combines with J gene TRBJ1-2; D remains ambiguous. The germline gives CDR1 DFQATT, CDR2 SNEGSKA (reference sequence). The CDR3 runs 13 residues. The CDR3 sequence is CGASRGKGYGYTF. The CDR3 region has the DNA TGCGGTGCTAGTCGGGGAAAGGGCTATGGCTACACCTTC.

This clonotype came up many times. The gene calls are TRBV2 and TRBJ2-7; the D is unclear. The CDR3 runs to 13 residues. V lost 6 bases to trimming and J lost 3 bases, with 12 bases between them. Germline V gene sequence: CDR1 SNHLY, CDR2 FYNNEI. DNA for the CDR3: TGTGCCAGCAGGCGTGACTCTTACTACGAGCAGTACTTC. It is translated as CASRRDSYYEQYF.

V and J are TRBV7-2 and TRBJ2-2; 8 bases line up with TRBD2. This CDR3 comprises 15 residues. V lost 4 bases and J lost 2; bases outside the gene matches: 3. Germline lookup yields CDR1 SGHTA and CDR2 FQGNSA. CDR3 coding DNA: TGTGCCAGCAGCTCGGGGACTAGAAACACCGGGGAGCTGTTTTTT. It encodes CASSSGTRNTGELFF.

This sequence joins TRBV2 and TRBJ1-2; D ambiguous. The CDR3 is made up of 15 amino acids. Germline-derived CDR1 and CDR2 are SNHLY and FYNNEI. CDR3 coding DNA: TGTGCTAGAGATGGGTCGTGGTCCGCTAGCTATGGCTACACCTTC. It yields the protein CARDGSWSASYGYTF.

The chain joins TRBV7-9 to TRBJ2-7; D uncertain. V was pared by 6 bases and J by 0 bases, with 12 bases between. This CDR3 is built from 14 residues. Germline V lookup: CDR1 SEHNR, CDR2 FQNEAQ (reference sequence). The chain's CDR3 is CASSGQLDSYEQYF. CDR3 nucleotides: TGTGCCAGCAGTGGCCAGTTGGACTCCTACGAGCAGTACTTC.

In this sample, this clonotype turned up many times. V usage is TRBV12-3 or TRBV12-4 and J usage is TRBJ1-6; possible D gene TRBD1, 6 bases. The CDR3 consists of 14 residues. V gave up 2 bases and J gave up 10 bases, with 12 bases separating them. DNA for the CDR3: TGTGCCAGCAGTTTATTTGGGGGCGGGTCACCCCTCCACTTT. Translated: CASSLFGGGSPLHF.

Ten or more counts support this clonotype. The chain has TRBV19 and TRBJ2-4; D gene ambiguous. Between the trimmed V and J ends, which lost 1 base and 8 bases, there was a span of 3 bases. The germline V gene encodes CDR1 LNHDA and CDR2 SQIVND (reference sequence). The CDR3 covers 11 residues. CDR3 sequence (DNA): TGTGCCAGTAGTATAGCGGACATTCAGTACTTC. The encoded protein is CASSIADIQYF.

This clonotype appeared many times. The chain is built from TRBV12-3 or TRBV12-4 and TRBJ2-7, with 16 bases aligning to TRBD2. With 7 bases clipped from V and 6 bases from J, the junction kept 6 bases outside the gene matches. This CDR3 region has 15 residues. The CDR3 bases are TGTGCCAGCACCCTGGGACTAGCGGGAGGGGCCGAGCAGTACTTC. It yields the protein CASTLGLAGGAEQYF.

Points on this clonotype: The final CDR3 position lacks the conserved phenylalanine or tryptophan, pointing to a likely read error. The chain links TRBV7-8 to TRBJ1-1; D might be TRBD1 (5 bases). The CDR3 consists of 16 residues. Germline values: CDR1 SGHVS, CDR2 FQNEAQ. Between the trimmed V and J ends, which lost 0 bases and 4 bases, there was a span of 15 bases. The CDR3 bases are TGTGCCAGCAGCTTAGCGACCCCCGGGGCGGGCACTGAAGCTTTCCTT. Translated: CASSLATPGAGTEAFL.